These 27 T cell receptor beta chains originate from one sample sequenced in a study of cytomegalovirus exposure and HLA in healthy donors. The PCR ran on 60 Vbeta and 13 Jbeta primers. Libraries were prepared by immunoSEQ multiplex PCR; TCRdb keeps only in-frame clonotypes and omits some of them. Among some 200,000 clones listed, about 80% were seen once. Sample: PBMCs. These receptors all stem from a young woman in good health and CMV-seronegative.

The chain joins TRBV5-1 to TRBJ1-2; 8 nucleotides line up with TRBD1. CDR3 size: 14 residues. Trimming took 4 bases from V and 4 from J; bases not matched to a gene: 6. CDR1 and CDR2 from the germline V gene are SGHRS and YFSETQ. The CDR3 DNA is TGCGCCAGCAGCGCACCCGACAGGGGCTATGGCTACACCTTC. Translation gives CASSAPDRGYGYTF.

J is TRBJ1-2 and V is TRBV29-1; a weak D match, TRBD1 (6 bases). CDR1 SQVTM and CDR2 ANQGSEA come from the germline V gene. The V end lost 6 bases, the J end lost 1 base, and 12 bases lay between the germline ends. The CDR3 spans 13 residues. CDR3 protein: CSVVDRFNYGYTF. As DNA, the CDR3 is TGCAGCGTAGTGGACAGATTTAACTATGGCTACACCTTC.

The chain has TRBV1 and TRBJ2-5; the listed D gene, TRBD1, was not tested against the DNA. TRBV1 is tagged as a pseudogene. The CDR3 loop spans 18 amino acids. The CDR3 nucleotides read TGCACCAGCAGCCAAGATTCTCCCGGGACAGGGCGAAAAGAGACCCAGTACTTC. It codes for CTSSQDSPGTGRKETQYF.

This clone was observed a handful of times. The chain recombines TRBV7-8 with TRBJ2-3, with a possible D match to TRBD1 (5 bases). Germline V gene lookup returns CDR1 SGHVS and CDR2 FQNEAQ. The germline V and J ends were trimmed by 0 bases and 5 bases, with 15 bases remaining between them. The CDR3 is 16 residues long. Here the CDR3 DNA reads TGTGCCAGCAGCTTAGCTTTTCAAGTGGGGCTAGATACGCAGTATTTT. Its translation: CASSLAFQVGLDTQYF.

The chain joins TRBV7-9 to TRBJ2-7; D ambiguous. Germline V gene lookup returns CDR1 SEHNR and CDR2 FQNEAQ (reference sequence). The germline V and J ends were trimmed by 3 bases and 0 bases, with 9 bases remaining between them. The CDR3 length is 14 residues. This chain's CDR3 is CASSFLANSYEQYF. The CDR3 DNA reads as TGTGCCAGCAGCTTTTTAGCTAACTCCTACGAGCAGTACTTC.

This chain's CDR3 is CASSIQGARSNQPQHF. CDR3 nucleotide sequence: TGTGCCAGTAGTATACAGGGGGCAAGGAGCAATCAGCCCCAGCATTTT. V usage is TRBV19 and J usage is TRBJ1-5; 8 bases match TRBD1. With V trimmed by 2 bases and J by 1 base, 4 bases remained unmatched. This CDR3 has 16 amino acids. Germline values: CDR1 LNHDA, CDR2 SQIVND (reference sequence).

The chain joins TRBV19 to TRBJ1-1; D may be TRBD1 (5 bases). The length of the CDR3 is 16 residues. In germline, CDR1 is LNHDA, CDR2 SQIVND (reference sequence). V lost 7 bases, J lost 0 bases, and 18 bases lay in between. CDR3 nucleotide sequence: TGTGCCAGTACCCCCGGGGAGGGAGGGGTGAACACTGAAGCTTTCTTT. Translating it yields CASTPGEGGVNTEAFF.

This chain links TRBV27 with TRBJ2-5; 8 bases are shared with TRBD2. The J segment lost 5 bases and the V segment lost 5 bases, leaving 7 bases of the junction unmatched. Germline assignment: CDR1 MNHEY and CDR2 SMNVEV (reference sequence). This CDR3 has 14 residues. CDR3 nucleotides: TGTGCCAGCAGTCCCGGGGGGGCTTGGGAGACCCAGTACTTC. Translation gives CASSPGGAWETQYF.

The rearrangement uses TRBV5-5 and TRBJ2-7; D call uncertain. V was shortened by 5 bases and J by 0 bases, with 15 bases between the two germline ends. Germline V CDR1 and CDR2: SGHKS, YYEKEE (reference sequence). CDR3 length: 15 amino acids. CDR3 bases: TGTGCCAGCAGGCAGGTCCCCGGCGACTCCTACGAGCAGTACTTC. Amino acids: CASRQVPGDSYEQYF.

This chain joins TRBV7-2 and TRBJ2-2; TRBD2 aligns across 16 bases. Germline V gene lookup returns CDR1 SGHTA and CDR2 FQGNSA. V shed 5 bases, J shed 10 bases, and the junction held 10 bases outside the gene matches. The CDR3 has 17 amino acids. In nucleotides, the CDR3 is TGTGCCAGCAGCCCGGGACTAGCGGGGGGGCCCCGAGAGGAGCTGTTTTTT. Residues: CASSPGLAGGPREELFF.

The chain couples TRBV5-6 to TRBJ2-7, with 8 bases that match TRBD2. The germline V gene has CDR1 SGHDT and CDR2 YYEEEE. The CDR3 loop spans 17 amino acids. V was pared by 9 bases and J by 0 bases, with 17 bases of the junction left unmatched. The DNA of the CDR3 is TGTGCCACGCACCTTAAAGCTTACACTAGCGGCTCCTACGAGCAGTACTTC. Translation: CATHLKAYTSGSYEQYF. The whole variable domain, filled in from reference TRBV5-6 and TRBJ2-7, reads DAGVTQSPTHLIKTRGQQVTLRCSPKSGHDTVSWYQQALGQGPQFIFQYYEEEERQRGNFPDRFSGHQFPNYSSELNVNALLLGDSALYLCATHLKAYTSGSYEQYFGPGTRLTVT.

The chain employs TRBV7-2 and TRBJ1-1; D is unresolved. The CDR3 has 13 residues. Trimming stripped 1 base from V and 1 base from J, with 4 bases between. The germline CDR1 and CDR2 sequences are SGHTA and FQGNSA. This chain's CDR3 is CASSLVWNTEAFF. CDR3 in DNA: TGTGCCAGCAGCTTAGTCTGGAACACTGAAGCTTTCTTT.

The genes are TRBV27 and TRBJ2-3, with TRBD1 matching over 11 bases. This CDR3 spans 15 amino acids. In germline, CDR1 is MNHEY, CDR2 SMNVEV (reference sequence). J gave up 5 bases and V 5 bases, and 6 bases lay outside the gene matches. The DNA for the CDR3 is TGTGCCAGCAGTCCCCCGGGACAGGGGGTAGATACGCAGTATTTT. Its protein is CASSPPGQGVDTQYF.

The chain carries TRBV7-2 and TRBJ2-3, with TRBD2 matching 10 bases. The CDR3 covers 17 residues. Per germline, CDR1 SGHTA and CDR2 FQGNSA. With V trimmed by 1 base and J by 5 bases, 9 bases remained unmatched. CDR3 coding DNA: TGTGCCAGCAGCTTAGGCGCAGCGGGAGGGCCTATAGATACGCAGTATTTT. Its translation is CASSLGAAGGPIDTQYF.

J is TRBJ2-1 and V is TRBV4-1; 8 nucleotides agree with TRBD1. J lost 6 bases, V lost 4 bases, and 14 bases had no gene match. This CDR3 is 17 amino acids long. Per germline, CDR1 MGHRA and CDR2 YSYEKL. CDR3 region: CASSPQDRVGRFNEQFF. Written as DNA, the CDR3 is TGCGCCAGCAGCCCGCAGGACAGGGTTGGTCGTTTCAATGAGCAGTTCTTC.

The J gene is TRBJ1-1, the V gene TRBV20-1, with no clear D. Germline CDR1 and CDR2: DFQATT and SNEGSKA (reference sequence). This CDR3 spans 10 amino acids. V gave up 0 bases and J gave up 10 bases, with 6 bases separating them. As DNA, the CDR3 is TGCAGTGCTAGAGAGAGGGCAGCTTTCTTT. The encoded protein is CSARERAAFF.

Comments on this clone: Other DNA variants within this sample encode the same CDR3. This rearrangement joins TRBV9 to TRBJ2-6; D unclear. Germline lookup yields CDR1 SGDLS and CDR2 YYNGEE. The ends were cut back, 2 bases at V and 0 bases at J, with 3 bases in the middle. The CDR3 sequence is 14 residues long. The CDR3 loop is CASSVSSGANVLTF. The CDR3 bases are TGTGCCAGCAGCGTTAGCTCTGGGGCCAACGTCCTGACTTTC.

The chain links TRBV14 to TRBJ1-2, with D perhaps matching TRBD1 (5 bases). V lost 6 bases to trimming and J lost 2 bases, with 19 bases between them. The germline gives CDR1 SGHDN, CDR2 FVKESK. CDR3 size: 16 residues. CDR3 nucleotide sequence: TGTGCCAGCAGTGAATGGGTGAATCGGGGGAACTATGGCTACACCTTC. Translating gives CASSEWVNRGNYGYTF.

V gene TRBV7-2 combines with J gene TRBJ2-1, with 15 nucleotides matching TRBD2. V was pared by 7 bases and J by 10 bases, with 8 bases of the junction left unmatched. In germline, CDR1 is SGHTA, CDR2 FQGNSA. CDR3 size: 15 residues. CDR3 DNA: TGTGCCAGCACTTTGGGACTAGCGGGGGGTAACGAGCAGTTCTTC. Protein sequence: CASTLGLAGGNEQFF.

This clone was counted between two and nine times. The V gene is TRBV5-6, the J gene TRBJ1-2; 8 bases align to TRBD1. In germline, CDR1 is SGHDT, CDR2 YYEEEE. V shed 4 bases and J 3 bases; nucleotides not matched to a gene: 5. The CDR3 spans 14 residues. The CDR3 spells CASSLPTGDYGYTF. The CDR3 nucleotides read TGTGCCAGCAGCCTACCGACAGGGGACTATGGCTACACCTTC.

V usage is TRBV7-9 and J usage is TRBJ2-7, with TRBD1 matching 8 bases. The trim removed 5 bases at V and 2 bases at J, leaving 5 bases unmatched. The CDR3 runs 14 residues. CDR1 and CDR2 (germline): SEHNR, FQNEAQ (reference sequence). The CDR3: CASSATGATYEQYF. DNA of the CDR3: TGTGCCAGCAGCGCGACAGGGGCGACCTACGAGCAGTACTTC.

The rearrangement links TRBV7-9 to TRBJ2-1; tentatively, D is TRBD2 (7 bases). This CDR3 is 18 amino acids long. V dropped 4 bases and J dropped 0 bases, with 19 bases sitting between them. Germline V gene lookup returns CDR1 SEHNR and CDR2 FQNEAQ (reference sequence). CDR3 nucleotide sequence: TGTGCCAGCAGCTCTAGCGGAGACGAGACAGGCTCCTACAATGAGCAGTTCTTC. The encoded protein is CASSSSGDETGSYNEQFF.

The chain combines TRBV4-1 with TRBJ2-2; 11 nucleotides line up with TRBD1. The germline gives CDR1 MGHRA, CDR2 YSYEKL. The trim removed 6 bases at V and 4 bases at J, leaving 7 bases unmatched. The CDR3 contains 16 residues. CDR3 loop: CASSRTGGFPTGELFF. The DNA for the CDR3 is TGCGCCAGCAGTCGGACAGGGGGCTTTCCCACCGGGGAGCTGTTTTTT.

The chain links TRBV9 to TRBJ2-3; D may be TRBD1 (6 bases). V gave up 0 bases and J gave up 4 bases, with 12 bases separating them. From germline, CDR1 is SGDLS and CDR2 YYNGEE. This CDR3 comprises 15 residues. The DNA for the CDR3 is TGTGCCAGCAGCGTAGGCGTTCAGGGGCCAGATACGCAGTATTTT. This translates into CASSVGVQGPDTQYF.

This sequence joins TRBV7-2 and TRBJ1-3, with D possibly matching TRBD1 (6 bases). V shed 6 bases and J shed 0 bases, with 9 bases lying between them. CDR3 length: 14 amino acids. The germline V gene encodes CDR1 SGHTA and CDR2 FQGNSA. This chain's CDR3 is CASRQGGSGNTIYF. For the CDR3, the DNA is TGTGCCAGCAGACAAGGGGGCTCTGGAAACACCATATATTTT.

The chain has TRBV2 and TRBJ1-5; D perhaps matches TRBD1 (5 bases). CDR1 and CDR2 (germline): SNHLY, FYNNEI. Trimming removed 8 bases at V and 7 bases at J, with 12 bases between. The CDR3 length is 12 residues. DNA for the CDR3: TGTGCCAGCTCCAGGGCTGAGCAGCCCCAGCATTTT. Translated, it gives CASSRAEQPQHF.

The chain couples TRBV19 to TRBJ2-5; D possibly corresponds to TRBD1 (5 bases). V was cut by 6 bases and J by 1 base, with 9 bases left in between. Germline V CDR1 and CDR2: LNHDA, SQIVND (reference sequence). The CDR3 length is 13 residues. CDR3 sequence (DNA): TGTGCCAGTAGAGGGGCGGCCCAAGAGACCCAGTACTTC. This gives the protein CASRGAAQETQYF.